These T cell receptor beta chains were read from a single sample in a study of T cell repertoires in cytomegalovirus infection. TCRdb redid the calling of the reads with MiXCR, one entry per CDR3 protein. The data show 200,000 to 250,000 distinct CDR3 sequences, approximately 40% seen once. Their recognized antigens are unknown. The specimen was CD8+ T cells from cultured PBMCs, collected from culture after CMV antigen stimulation. Receptors were obtained from a human donor in good health (CMV status not recorded). Some clones in this sample may be carry-over from other donors' samples. Each CDR3 is given with its conserved first and last residue. D genes are given only for firm matches. Only some rows state a clone size, as once, few, many or a class for expanded clones.

d_call	clone_size	j_call	v_call	cdr3_aa	cdr3_nt
.	few	TRBJ1-5	TRBV18	CASSPGDIDQPQHF	TGTGCCAGCTCACCTGGGGACATTGATCAGCCCCAGCATTTT
TRBD1	few	TRBJ2-7	TRBV27	CASSWTGASYEQYF	TGTGCCAGCAGTTGGACAGGGGCTAGCTACGAGCAGTACTTC
.	.	TRBJ1-3	TRBV7-6	CASSIDLSSGNTIYF	TGTGCCAGCAGCATTGACCTATCCTCTGGAAACACCATATATTTT
.	.	TRBJ2-1	TRBV5-4	CASSSFQNEQFF	TGTGCCAGCAGCTCGTTTCAGAATGAGCAGTTCTTC
.	.	TRBJ2-1	TRBV6-1	CASSEAWKSEQFF	TGTGCCAGCAGTGAAGCATGGAAGAGTGAGCAGTTCTTC
TRBD1	many	TRBJ1-5	TRBV7-8	CASSLGSGTGGQPQHF	TGTGCCAGCAGCTTAGGCTCCGGGACAGGGGGTCAGCCCCAGCATTTT
TRBD2	few	TRBJ2-3	TRBV11-2	CASSGGTSGGPRRDTQYF	TGTGCCAGCAGCGGCGGGACTAGCGGGGGGCCCAGGAGGGATACGCAGTATTTT
.	.	TRBJ1-3	TRBV15	CATSRWGGFRPFSGNTIYF	TGTGCCACCAGCAGATGGGGGGGGTTTAGACCTTTCTCTGGAAACACCATATATTTT
TRBD2	few	TRBJ2-7	TRBV4-3	CASSLTGTTVYEQYF	TGCGCCAGCAGCCTAACCGGGACTACCGTCTACGAGCAGTACTTC
TRBD1	.	TRBJ1-2	TRBV27	CASRPSNRGQGYTF	TGTGCCAGCAGGCCCTCGAACAGGGGGCAAGGCTACACCTTC
.	few	TRBJ2-5	TRBV6-2/TRBV6-3	CASSSLRQQQETQYF	TGTGCCAGCAGTTCACTAAGACAGCAACAAGAGACCCAGTACTTC
.	.	TRBJ1-5	TRBV7-9	CASSSSNDGTTSNQPQHF	TGTGCCAGCAGCTCCAGCAACGACGGGACAACTAGCAATCAGCCCCAGCATTTT
.	few	TRBJ2-1	TRBV7-2	CASSIDTYNEQFF	TGTGCCAGCAGCATTGACACCTACAATGAGCAGTTCTTC
.	.	TRBJ2-1	TRBV4-2	CASSQDGVSARMNEQFF	TGTGCCAGCAGCCAAGATGGGGTAAGCGCTAGAATGAATGAGCAGTTCTTC
.	.	TRBJ2-1	TRBV28	CASSRPRRFSYNEQFF	TGTGCCAGCAGTCGACCCCGACGGTTCTCCTACAATGAGCAGTTCTTC
TRBD2	few	TRBJ2-1	TRBV20-1	CSARDLAEAYNEQFF	TGCAGTGCTAGGGATCTAGCGGAGGCCTACAATGAGCAGTTCTTC
TRBD1	few	TRBJ2-7	TRBV6-6	CASSSSGTGAGEQYF	TGTGCCAGCAGTTCCTCCGGGACAGGGGCCGGCGAGCAGTACTTC
.	.	TRBJ2-5	TRBV28	CASSLCDLETQYF	TGTGCCAGCAGTTTATGTGACTTGGAGACCCAGTACTTC
.	.	TRBJ2-7	TRBV7-9	CASSPSLGYEQYF	TGTGCCAGCAGCCCGAGCCTAGGTTACGAGCAGTACTTC
TRBD1	.	TRBJ2-7	TRBV25-1	CASRQRTGGTYEQYF	TGTGCCAGCAGACAGAGGACAGGGGGCACCTACGAGCAGTACTTC
.	once	TRBJ2-1	TRBV7-9	CASRGAAFYNEQFF	TGTGCCAGCAGGGGGGCAGCGTTCTACAATGAGCAGTTCTTC
TRBD2	many	TRBJ2-1	TRBV7-9	CASSSPVGGAAYEQFF	TGTGCCAGCAGCTCCCCTGTCGGGGGGGCAGCATATGAGCAGTTCTTC
.	few	TRBJ2-3	TRBV7-6	CASSLGRLHPDTQYF	TGTGCCAGCAGCCTCGGACGTCTGCACCCAGATACGCAGTATTTT
.	once	TRBJ2-1	TRBV20-1	CSVGGLALSYNEQFF	TGCAGTGTCGGGGGGCTAGCCCTCTCCTACAATGAGCAGTTCTTC
.	few	TRBJ2-4	TRBV20-1	CSAWNVVTSSLAIQYF	TGCAGTGCTTGGAATGTGGTAACTAGTTCGCTGGCCATTCAGTACTTC
.	.	TRBJ2-7	TRBV7-9	CASMLGEGQYF	TGTGCCAGCATGTTGGGAGAAGGGCAGTACTTC
.	many	TRBJ1-5	TRBV7-2	CASSLVSGRPQHF	TGTGCCAGCAGCTTAGTATCAGGGCGACCCCAGCATTTT
TRBD1	.	TRBJ2-1	TRBV7-2	CASSYRQGAYNEQFF	TGTGCCAGCAGCTACCGACAGGGGGCCTACAATGAGCAGTTCTTC
.	.	TRBJ1-6	TRBV4-2	CASSPRGGAETSPLHF	TGTGCCAGCAGCCCGCGAGGGGGGGCGGAGACTTCACCCCTCCACTTT
.	.	TRBJ1-4	TRBV7-8	CASSLEGLSEKLFF	TGTGCCAGCAGCTTAGAGGGGCTCAGTGAAAAACTGTTTTTT
.	.	TRBJ1-2	TRBV4-1	CASSQDTQGPADYGYTF	TGCGCCAGCAGCCAAGATACGCAGGGCCCGGCGGACTATGGCTACACCTTC
.	.	TRBJ2-1	TRBV5-4	CASSPGWGEYNEQFF	TGTGCCAGCAGCCCCGGGTGGGGGGAGTACAATGAGCAGTTCTTC
.	.	TRBJ1-1	TRBV19	CASSMPTVNTEAFF	TGTGCCAGTAGTATGCCCACCGTGAACACTGAAGCTTTCTTT